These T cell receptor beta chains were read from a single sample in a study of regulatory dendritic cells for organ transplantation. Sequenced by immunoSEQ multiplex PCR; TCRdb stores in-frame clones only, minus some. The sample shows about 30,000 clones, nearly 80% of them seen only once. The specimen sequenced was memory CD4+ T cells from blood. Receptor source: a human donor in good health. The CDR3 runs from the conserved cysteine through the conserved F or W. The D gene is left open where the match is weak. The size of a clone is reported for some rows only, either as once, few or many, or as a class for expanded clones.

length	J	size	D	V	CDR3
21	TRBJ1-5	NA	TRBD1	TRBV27	CASQRKPLVSGTGGTNQPQHF
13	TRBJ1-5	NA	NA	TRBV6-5	CASGHYSNQPQHF
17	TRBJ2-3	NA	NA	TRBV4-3	CASSQDHRSLFTDTQYF
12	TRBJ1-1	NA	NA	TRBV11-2	CASSPTLGEAFF
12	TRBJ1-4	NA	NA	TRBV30	CAWRGAGEKLVF
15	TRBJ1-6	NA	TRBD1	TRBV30	CAWNQGGRVNSPLHF
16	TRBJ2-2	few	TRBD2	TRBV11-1	CASSQLGGFHTGELFF
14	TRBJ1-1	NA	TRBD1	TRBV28	CASSIWTGRTEAFF
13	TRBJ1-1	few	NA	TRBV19	CASSMSKNTEAFF
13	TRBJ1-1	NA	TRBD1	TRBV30	CAWSMGQHTEAFF
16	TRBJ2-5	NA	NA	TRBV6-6	CASSLGRRQAQETQYF
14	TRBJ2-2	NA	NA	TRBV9	CASSVPPETGELFF
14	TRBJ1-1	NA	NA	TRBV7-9	CASSLLSGDTEAFF
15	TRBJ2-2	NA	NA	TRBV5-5	CATAMVAGPSGELFF
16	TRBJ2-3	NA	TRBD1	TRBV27	CASSFSGTGGTDTQYF
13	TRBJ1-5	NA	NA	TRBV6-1	CASSGESHQPQHF
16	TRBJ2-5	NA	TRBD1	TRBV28	CASSPRTGGYQETQYF
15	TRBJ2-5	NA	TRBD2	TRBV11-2	CASSASTEFRLAGYF
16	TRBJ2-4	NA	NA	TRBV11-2	CASSLEPGRPPNIQYF
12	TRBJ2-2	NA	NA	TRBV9	CASSPQAGELFF
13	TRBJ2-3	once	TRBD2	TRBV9	CASSVSGADTQYF
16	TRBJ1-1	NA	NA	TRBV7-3	CASSPGRRTLNTEAFF
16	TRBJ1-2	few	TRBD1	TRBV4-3	CASSQVSQGAQNGYTF
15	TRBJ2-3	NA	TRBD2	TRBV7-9	CASSLGGGNTDTQYF
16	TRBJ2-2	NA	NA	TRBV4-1	CASSSYGGTNTGELFF
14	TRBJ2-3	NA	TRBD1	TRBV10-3	CAISRQGSGDTQYF
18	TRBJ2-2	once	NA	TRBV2	CASSAWEMGHSNGGELFF
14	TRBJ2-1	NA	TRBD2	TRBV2	CASSEGTSINEQFF
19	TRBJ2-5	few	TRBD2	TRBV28	CASSFSSTSGSGGQETQYF
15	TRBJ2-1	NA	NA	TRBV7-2	CASSLARDFYNEQFF
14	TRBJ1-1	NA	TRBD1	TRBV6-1	CASSRNQGATEAFF
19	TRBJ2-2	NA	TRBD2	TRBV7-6	CASSLVSEGGSIITGELFF
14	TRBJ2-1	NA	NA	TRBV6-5	CASSLSGSIYEQFF
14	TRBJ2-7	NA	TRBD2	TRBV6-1	CASSETGLAREQYF
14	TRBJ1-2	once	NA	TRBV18	CASSPQQGLDGYTF
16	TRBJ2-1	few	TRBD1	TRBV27	CASSLSLPGQGNEQFF
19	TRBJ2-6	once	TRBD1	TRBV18	CASSFSGGPTGSGANVLTF
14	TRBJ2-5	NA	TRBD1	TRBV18	CASARGQAQETQYF
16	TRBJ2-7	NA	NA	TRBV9	CASSVGVNIPLYEQYF
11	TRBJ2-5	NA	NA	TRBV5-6	CASSLGGVQYF
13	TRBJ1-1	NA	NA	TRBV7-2	CASRQGQNTEAFF
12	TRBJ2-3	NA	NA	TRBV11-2	CASSSTGDTQYF
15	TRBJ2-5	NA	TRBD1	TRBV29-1	CSVGSLGQGGETQYF
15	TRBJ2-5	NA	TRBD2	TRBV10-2	CASVVAGGRQETQYF
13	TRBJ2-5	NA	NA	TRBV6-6	CASSSTRGETQYF
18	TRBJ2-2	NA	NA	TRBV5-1	CASSLRPIQGRNTGELFF
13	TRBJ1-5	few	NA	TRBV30	CAWSGGLDQPQHF
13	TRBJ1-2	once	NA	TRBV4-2	CASSRERTDGYTF
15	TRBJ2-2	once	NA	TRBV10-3	CAIRDTAFLTGELFF
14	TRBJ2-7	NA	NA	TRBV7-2	CASSLNGRLGEQYF
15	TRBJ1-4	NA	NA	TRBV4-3	CASSQSSATNEKLFF
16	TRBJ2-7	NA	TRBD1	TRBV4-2	CASSQDPGTGGYEQYF
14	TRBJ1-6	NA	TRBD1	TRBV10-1	CASSRGQGFSPLHF
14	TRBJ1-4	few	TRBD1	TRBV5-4	CASSPGQVNEKLFF
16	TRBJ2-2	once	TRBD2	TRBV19	CASSRTSGGYTGELFF
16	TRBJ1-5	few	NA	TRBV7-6	CASSLAAGRGNQPQHF
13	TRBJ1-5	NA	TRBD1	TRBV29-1	CSVADRVNQPQHF
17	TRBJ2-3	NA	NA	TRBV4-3	CASSQDRRGVGTDTQYF
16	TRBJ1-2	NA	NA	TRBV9	CASSASGQTTGYGYTF
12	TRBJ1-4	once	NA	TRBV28	CASSPAGEKLFF